Listed below are T cell receptor beta chains from one sample, sequenced in a study of tumor-infiltrating lymphocytes in localized non-small cell lung cancer. The assay was immunoSEQ multiplex PCR, and TCRdb's table has in-frame clones only and misses some. There are fewer than 20,000 clones in the sample; 80% occur only once, and under 13% lies in the top ten. What was sequenced was uninvolved lung tissue not adjacent to the tumor. The receptors stem from a human donor with non-small cell lung cancer. The CDR3 runs from the conserved cysteine through the conserved F or W. A clone size is listed for some rows: how often the clone was seen (once, few, many), or a class if it is expanded.

>TRBV7-2|.|14
CASSPQGRDQPQHF
>TRBV5-1|.|15
CASSLMGVGQETQYF
>TRBV28|.|15
CASSSVLGEGNTIYF
>TRBV19|once|14
CASSMSGGPREQYF
>TRBV29-1|once|11
CSVEIYNEQFF
>TRBV5-4|once|14
CATNTEAGGGEQYF
>TRBV30|.|15
CAWSATGRGAGEQFF
>TRBV6-1|.|15
CASSEIPASYNEQFF
>TRBV7-2|few|13
CASSLRGWGTQYF
>TRBV9|.|11
CASSVVETQYF
>TRBV5-5|.|13
CASSLGISYEQYF
>TRBV5-4|.|13
CASSLFKQETQYF
>TRBV7-3|few|14
CASSLSTANTEAFF
>TRBV7-8|.|14
CASSSTGIDAGYTF
>TRBV29-1|.|12
CSVGGGTGELFF
>TRBV5-4|.|14
CASSLRGWGTEAFF
>TRBV5-1|.|14
CASSFPVGIGEQFF
>TRBV30|once|11
CAGPDRRGYTF
>TRBV11-3|.|13
CASSFNLQETQYF
>TRBV6-1|.|15
CASSVYHRGRDGYTF
>TRBV7-2|.|13
CASSPRDGIEQFF
>TRBV7-2|.|13
CASSPLRNTEAFF
>TRBV7-8|.|15
CASSETSGRLYEQYF
>TRBV29-1|.|13
CSVLTSGMYEQYF
>TRBV19|once|14
CASSMQGGGTEAFF
>TRBV14|once|14
CASSQHLRGNTIYF
>TRBV21-1|.|17
CASSSGAGLSLNHGYTF
>TRBV25-1|.|14
CASSEQVAGNTIYF
>TRBV4-1|.|15
CASSQVNSGANVLTF
>TRBV30|once|11
CAWTRGETQYF
>TRBV4-1|few|13
CASSQGDNQPQHF
>TRBV2|.|15
CASKGTSGSSYEQYF
>TRBV29-1|.|16
CSVNPGTSGDQETQYF
>TRBV5-1|.|16
CASSPGLAGVWETQYF
>TRBV15|.|15
CATSNIRGRGTEAFF
>TRBV30|.|11
CAWSRQKEQYF
>TRBV6-1|.|16
CASSETRIDTPYEQYF
>TRBV2|.|14
CASSRQVPSYEQYF
>TRBV5-1|.|15
CASSLGDSRLQPQHF
>TRBV30|.|14
CAWSSSGGYQPQHF